This is a list of T cell receptor beta chains from one sample in a study of sequential checkpoint blockade in melanoma. Profiling relied on immunoSEQ multiplex PCR, and the TCRdb table lists in-frame clones only, not all of them. The table shows more than 5,000 clones, with roughly 19% occurring only once. Specimen: tumor tissue (inferred from file names), collected from a patient given nivolumab and ipilimumab in sequence. Receptors originate from a human donor with melanoma. The CDR3 runs from the conserved cysteine through the conserved F or W. D genes are given only for firm matches. Clone size is stated in some rows and not others, as once, few, many or a class when expanded.

length: 14; V: TRBV29-1; D: TRBD2; J: TRBJ2-5; size: -; DNA: TGCAGCGTTGAAGCCTTAGCGGGTTTGGAGACCCAGTACTTC; CDR3: CSVEALAGLETQYF
length: 13; V: TRBV6-8; D: -; J: TRBJ1-2; size: many; DNA: TGTGCCAGCAGTTACGGACCGAGAAGGAGCTACACCTTC; CDR3: CASSYGPRRSYTF
length: 14; V: TRBV11-3; D: -; J: TRBJ1-2; size: many; DNA: TGTGCCAGCAGCTTGTTGGGGCCCAGTGTTGGCTACACCTTC; CDR3: CASSLLGPSVGYTF
length: 16; V: TRBV5-1; D: -; J: TRBJ2-3; size: large; DNA: TGCGCCAGCAGCCGCGGACTACAGCTAGGCTCAGATACGCAGTATTTT; CDR3: CASSRGLQLGSDTQYF
length: 13; V: TRBV6-8; D: -; J: TRBJ1-2; size: -; DNA: TGTGCCAGCAGTTACTCGGGAAGTTATGGCTACACCTTC; CDR3: CASSYSGSYGYTF
length: 14; V: TRBV4-1; D: -; J: TRBJ2-3; size: medium-sized; DNA: TGCGCCAGCAGCGTAAGCCTGGACTACGATACGCAGTATTTT; CDR3: CASSVSLDYDTQYF
length: 12; V: TRBV6-8; D: -; J: TRBJ2-7; size: many; DNA: TGTGCCATCAGTATCGAGGGATACGAGCAGTACTTC; CDR3: CAISIEGYEQYF
length: 13; V: TRBV6-8; D: TRBD1; J: TRBJ2-7; size: -; DNA: TGTGCCAGTGCCTTGGACAGGGCCTACGAGCAGTACTTC; CDR3: CASALDRAYEQYF
length: 12; V: TRBV18; D: -; J: TRBJ2-5; size: -; DNA: TGTGCCAGCTCACCATCTCAAGAGACCCAGTACTTC; CDR3: CASSPSQETQYF
length: 14; V: TRBV18; D: -; J: TRBJ2-1; size: few; DNA: TGTGCCAGCTCACCTGGGACGACAACCAATGAGCAGTTCTTC; CDR3: CASSPGTTTNEQFF
length: 12; V: TRBV6-8; D: -; J: TRBJ1-2; size: many; DNA: TGTGCCAGCAGTTACGTGGGCGACGGCTACACCTTC; CDR3: CASSYVGDGYTF
length: 13; V: TRBV18; D: -; J: TRBJ1-2; size: -; DNA: TGTGCCAGCTCAATAGAATGGGGCTATGGCTACACCTTC; CDR3: CASSIEWGYGYTF
length: 13; V: TRBV9; D: -; J: TRBJ2-7; size: few; DNA: TGTGCCAGCAGTGAATTAATTAATCACGAGCAGTACTTC; CDR3: CASSELINHEQYF
length: 16; V: TRBV6-8; D: TRBD2; J: TRBJ2-3; size: few; DNA: TGTGCCAGCAAGTCCGTGGCGGGGGGGCAAGCAGATACGCAGTATTTT; CDR3: CASKSVAGGQADTQYF
length: 16; V: TRBV18; D: -; J: TRBJ1-1; size: -; DNA: TGTGCCAGCTCACCAACAGGACCCGGGGGTACCACTGAAGCTTTCTTT; CDR3: CASSPTGPGGTTEAFF
length: 14; V: TRBV19; D: -; J: TRBJ2-5; size: few; DNA: TGTGCCAGTAGTACCAGCTTGTACCAAGAGACCCAGTACTTC; CDR3: CASSTSLYQETQYF
length: 16; V: TRBV11-3; D: TRBD2; J: TRBJ2-5; size: many; DNA: TGTGCCAGCAGCTTAGTCGGCGGGGGTTCCCAAGAGACCCAGTACTTC; CDR3: CASSLVGGGSQETQYF
length: 15; V: TRBV11-3; D: TRBD1; J: TRBJ2-7; size: medium-sized; DNA: TGTGCCAGCAGCTTACAGGGACAGACTTCCTACGAGCAGTACTTC; CDR3: CASSLQGQTSYEQYF
length: 15; V: TRBV6-8; D: TRBD1; J: TRBJ1-1; size: -; DNA: TGTGCCAGCAGTTTTTCGGGACAGGGCCCCACTGAAGCTTTCTTT; CDR3: CASSFSGQGPTEAFF
length: 16; V: TRBV9; D: -; J: TRBJ1-2; size: few; DNA: TGTGCCAGCAGCGTAGCTACGTACCAAGGAAACTATGGCTACACCTTC; CDR3: CASSVATYQGNYGYTF
length: 15; V: TRBV30; D: -; J: TRBJ2-3; size: -; DNA: TGTGCCTGGAGTGCTGGTTTGTCCTTCACAGATACGCAGTATTTT; CDR3: CAWSAGLSFTDTQYF
length: 12; V: TRBV30; D: -; J: TRBJ1-1; size: -; DNA: TGTGCCTGGAGTGATGGTCCGACTGAAGCTTTCTTT; CDR3: CAWSDGPTEAFF
length: 12; V: TRBV4-1; D: -; J: TRBJ1-6; size: medium-sized; DNA: TGCGCCAGCAGCCAAGACGGACAGACCCTCCACTTT; CDR3: CASSQDGQTLHF
length: 14; V: TRBV18; D: TRBD1; J: TRBJ2-3; size: -; DNA: TGTGCCAGCACGGGACAGGGGGCCTCAGATACGCAGTATTTT; CDR3: CASTGQGASDTQYF
length: 13; V: TRBV23-1; D: -; J: TRBJ1-5; size: many; DNA: TGCGCCAGCAGCCGGGCGGAAAATCAGCCCCAGCATTTT; CDR3: CASSRAENQPQHF
length: 15; V: TRBV18; D: -; J: TRBJ1-1; size: -; DNA: TGTGCCAGCTCACCACTTACAGCGGTGAACACTGAAGCTTTCTTT; CDR3: CASSPLTAVNTEAFF
length: 14; V: TRBV19; D: TRBD1; J: TRBJ1-1; size: few; DNA: TGTGCTTCATTTCGTGGAGGGGGCTACACTGAAGCTTTCTTT; CDR3: CASFRGGGYTEAFF
length: 15; V: TRBV12-5; D: -; J: TRBJ1-2; size: medium-sized; DNA: TGTGCTAGTGGTTGGGGGCGGGGATCCGGCTATGGCTACACCTTC; CDR3: CASGWGRGSGYGYTF
length: 18; V: TRBV19; D: TRBD2; J: TRBJ2-2; size: -; DNA: TGTGCCAGTAATCCCGGACTAGCGCGCCGACGGAACACCGGGGAGCTGTTTTTT; CDR3: CASNPGLARRRNTGELFF
length: 17; V: TRBV19; D: TRBD1; J: TRBJ1-6; size: -; DNA: TGTGCCAGTAGTCGACGATCGACAGGGGGATATAATTCACCCCTCCACTTT; CDR3: CASSRRSTGGYNSPLHF
length: 14; V: TRBV11-3; D: -; J: TRBJ2-3; size: many; DNA: TGTGCCAGCAGCCCGGGCACGCGAGGGGATACGCAGTATTTT; CDR3: CASSPGTRGDTQYF
length: 13; V: TRBV7-1; D: -; J: TRBJ2-7; size: -; DNA: TGTGCCAGCAGCCAAACAAGGAGCTACGAGCAGTACTTC; CDR3: CASSQTRSYEQYF
length: 15; V: TRBV11-3; D: -; J: TRBJ1-6; size: many; DNA: TGTGCCAGCAGTTCCCAGGGGACGGGAAATTCACCCCTCCACTTT; CDR3: CASSSQGTGNSPLHF
length: 14; V: TRBV11-3; D: -; J: TRBJ2-1; size: -; DNA: TGTGCCAGCAGCTTAGGCGGTTGGGGTACTGAGCAGTTCTTC; CDR3: CASSLGGWGTEQFF
length: 16; V: TRBV10-3; D: -; J: TRBJ2-7; size: few; DNA: TGTGCCATCAGTGAGTTGGCAGGGAGTGGGAACTACGAGCAGTACTTC; CDR3: CAISELAGSGNYEQYF
length: 15; V: TRBV11-3; D: -; J: TRBJ1-5; size: many; DNA: TGTGCCAGCAGCTTAATGCCGAGTGAGAATCAGCCCCAGCATTTT; CDR3: CASSLMPSENQPQHF
length: 15; V: TRBV19; D: -; J: TRBJ1-1; size: few; DNA: TGTGCCAGTAGTACCCGGGGTGGGACGAACACTGAAGCTTTCTTT; CDR3: CASSTRGGTNTEAFF
length: 13; V: TRBV6-8; D: -; J: TRBJ1-5; size: many; DNA: TGTGCCAGCAGTGAGGAACGGGGTCAGCCCCAGCATTTT; CDR3: CASSEERGQPQHF
length: 16; V: TRBV7-5; D: -; J: TRBJ2-7; size: -; DNA: TGTGCCAGCAGCACCACTCTGGCGGGGGGGAGGTACGAGCAGTACTTC; CDR3: CASSTTLAGGRYEQYF
length: 13; V: TRBV6-8; D: -; J: TRBJ1-2; size: many; DNA: TGTGCCATCAGCCCTGGGGGGGACTATGGCTACACCTTC; CDR3: CAISPGGDYGYTF
length: 14; V: TRBV11-3; D: -; J: TRBJ2-1; size: -; DNA: TGTGCCAGCAGCCTCGGGGCGGGTTACAATGAGCAGTTCTTC; CDR3: CASSLGAGYNEQFF
length: 19; V: TRBV6-8; D: TRBD1; J: TRBJ1-3; size: -; DNA: TGTGCCAGCAGTTACACCCGATATCCTTTAGGGACAGCTGGAAACACCATATATTTT; CDR3: CASSYTRYPLGTAGNTIYF
length: 12; V: TRBV10-3; D: -; J: TRBJ2-2; size: few; DNA: TGTGCCATCAACGCGGGGACCGGGGAGCTGTTTTTT; CDR3: CAINAGTGELFF